This TCR beta chain comes out of a study of naive and memory T cell subsets. Study conclusions and caveats: The RNA method is potentially sensitive to activation and differentiation changes.

The sample holds many counts of this clonotype. Its antigen is not identified. A UMI-containing oligonucleotide was joined by 3' ligation to the TCR cDNA template. Whole-blood samples were 2 to 3 ml of peripheral blood from healthy adult volunteers. Cells were not sorted; total RNA input targeted roughly 1 to 1,100 ng. Four PCR rounds used nested alpha and beta constant region primers plus the SP2 primer. TCRdb re-called the 5' RACE reads through MiXCR, storing one row per CDR3 protein. The table lists roughly 56,000 distinct CDR3 sequences, around 7.7% of them singletons. V was shortened by 2 bases and J by 4 bases, with 8 bases between the two germline ends. This CDR3 is built from 12 residues. The germline V gene has CDR1 DFQATT and CDR2 SNEGSKA (reference sequence).

The sequence came from a male donor in good health. The V gene is TRBV20-1, the J gene TRBJ1-1; no firm D call. This CDR3 reads CSARRKGTEAFF. CDR3 DNA sequence: TGCAGTGCTAGAAGGAAGGGCACTGAAGCTTTCTTT.